This TCR beta chain was observed in a study of T cell responses to AZD1222 COVID-19 vaccine. The study's findings and limits: Rises in breadth and depth of Spike-specific TCRs came after two AZD1222 doses.

With regard to this clone: Its specificity is unknown.

The protocol was immunoSEQ multiplex PCR, while the TCRdb copy is restricted to in-frame clones and leaves out a portion. The profile shows under 200,000 clones, more than 70% of them singletons. Trimming took 3 bases from V and 9 from J, leaving 21 bases between them. Germline assignment: CDR1 SGHTA and CDR2 FQGNSA. This CDR3 region has 16 residues. The sequence derives from an adult who received the AZD1222 COVID-19 vaccine. The V and J genes are TRBV7-2 and TRBJ2-1, with D perhaps given as TRBD1 or TRBD2 (5 bases each). The starting material was peripheral blood, obtained 28 days after the second AZD1222 dose. CDR3 loop: CASSFLGTRKGGEQFF. The CDR3 DNA reads as TGTGCCAGCAGCTTCTTAGGGACCCGCAAGGGTGGTGAGCAGTTCTTC.